The 9 T cell receptor beta chains below come from one sample, sequenced in a study of response to subunit inactivated influenza vaccine. MiXCR was run by TCRdb on the RT-PCR reads, yielding one entry per CDR3 protein. The repertoire holds fewer than 400,000 distinct CDR3 sequences, with just over 20% as singletons. The sample was PBMCs from blood, taken about 19 months after vaccination. The source of these receptors is a man aged 45 to 70 who received an inactivated influenza vaccine.

This clonotype has a handful of counts. The J gene is TRBJ1-1, the V gene TRBV20-1, with D unclear. V was clipped by 4 bases and J by 0 bases, with 9 bases between them. The CDR3 is 13 residues long. Germline V gene data show CDR1 as DFQATT and CDR2 as SNEGSKA (reference sequence). The CDR3 DNA reads TGCAGTGCTAACGGCGGACTGAACACTGAAGCTTTCTTT. Translating it yields CSANGGLNTEAFF.

The chain is built from TRBV7-2 and TRBJ2-7, with 9 nucleotides matching TRBD2. With 1 base clipped from V and 2 bases from J, the junction kept 3 bases outside the gene matches. The CDR3 loop spans 15 amino acids. Per germline, CDR1 SGHTA and CDR2 FQGNSA. CDR3 bases: TGTGCCAGCAGCTTAGATAGCGGGAGTACCTACGAGCAGTACTTC. It codes for CASSLDSGSTYEQYF.

This clonotype was counted only a few times. The chain recombines TRBV10-3 with TRBJ2-1; 16 bases fit TRBD2. Losses at the gene ends were 10 bases for V and 7 bases for J; bases not matched to a gene: 10. The germline V gene has CDR1 ENHRY and CDR2 SYGVKD. The CDR3 has 16 residues. For the CDR3, the DNA is TGTGCCACAGGGACTAGCGGGGGGGACAGAGGAAATGAGCAGTTCTTC. Its translation is CATGTSGGDRGNEQFF.

This clonotype was seen a few times. The V gene is TRBV10-3, the J gene TRBJ2-1; D tentatively reads TRBD1 or TRBD2 (8 bases each). V lost 6 bases and J lost 1, with 25 bases in between. Germline V CDR1 and CDR2: ENHRY, SYGVKD. CDR3 size: 19 residues. This CDR3 is CAIRETGESGRPSYNEQFF. CDR3 nucleotide sequence: TGTGCCATCAGGGAGACAGGGGAAAGCGGGAGACCTTCCTACAATGAGCAGTTCTTC.

The rearrangement uses TRBV24-1 and TRBJ1-2, with 8 bases aligning to TRBD1. Germline loops: CDR1 KGHDR, CDR2 SFDVKD. V lost 3 bases to trimming and J lost 8 bases; unmatched junction nucleotides: 10. There are 15 residues in the CDR3. The CDR3 coding sequence is TGTGCCACCAGTGATCCGCTGACAGGGGCGAACGGCTACACCTTC. This encodes CATSDPLTGANGYTF.

The rearrangement joins TRBV4-1 to TRBJ1-4; 10 bases are shared with TRBD1. Germline V gene data show CDR1 as MGHRA and CDR2 as YSYEKL. V gave up 0 bases and J gave up 5 bases; unmatched junction bases: 6. The CDR3 is 17 amino acids. The CDR3 coding sequence is TGCGCCAGCAGCCAAGATCCCGGGACAGGGGCCAATGAAAAACTGTTTTTT. It codes for CASSQDPGTGANEKLFF.

The genes are TRBV7-6 and TRBJ2-2, with D perhaps matching TRBD2 (6 bases). Trimming cost V 1 base and J 6 bases, with 12 bases left between them. This CDR3 is built from 15 residues. Germline values: CDR1 SGHVS, CDR2 FNYEAQ. CDR3 sequence reads: CASSLEGTYSGELFF. CDR3 bases: TGTGCCAGCAGCTTAGAGGGGACTTACTCCGGGGAGCTGTTTTTT.

The chain combines TRBV5-1 with TRBJ2-1; TRBD2 might be the D (5 bases). V lost 0 bases to trimming and J lost 8 bases, with 15 bases between them. The CDR3 totals 15 residues. Germline assignment: CDR1 SGHRS and CDR2 YFSETQ. The DNA for the CDR3 is TGCGCCAGCAGCTTGGAAAATCGAGGGAGCGATGAGCAGTTCTTC. Residues: CASSLENRGSDEQFF.

On this clonotype: A read error may explain this, as a much larger clone is one base away. V is TRBV5-1 and J is TRBJ1-1; 7 nucleotides align to TRBD1. Looked up from germline, CDR1 is SGHRS and CDR2 is YFSETQ. The CDR3 spans 15 residues. V lost 2 bases, J lost 1 base, and 5 bases stayed unmatched. In nucleotides, the CDR3 is TGCGCCAGCAGCTTAACCGGGACAGCGAACACTGAAGCTTTCTTT. It specifies CASSLTGTANTEAFF.